This is a list of T cell receptor beta chains from one sample in a study of blood T cell repertoires in COVID-19. Repertoires were generated with immunoSEQ multiplex PCR, while TCRdb's copy carries only in-frame clones and drops some. The sample carries 350,000 to 400,000 clones, approximately 90% recorded once. Source material: PBMCs or T cells enriched from blood (not recorded which). Receptor source: a man younger than 30 who had recovered from COVID-19. Both conserved end residues are part of each CDR3. A D gene is named only where the DNA matches it firmly. Size is omitted from some rows. Given values are once, few, many or a class for expanded clones.

d_call: NA; clone_size: NA; j_call: TRBJ1-6; v_call: TRBV25-1; cdr3_aa: CASSEGRTNSPLHF; cdr3_nt: TGTGCCAGCAGTGAAGGGAGGACAAATTCACCCCTCCACTTT
d_call: NA; clone_size: NA; j_call: TRBJ1-2; v_call: TRBV6-5; cdr3_aa: CASSPTVLNGYTF; cdr3_nt: TGTGCCAGCAGCCCAACAGTATTGAATGGCTACACCTTC
d_call: TRBD2; clone_size: NA; j_call: TRBJ2-5; v_call: TRBV19; cdr3_aa: CASSPWATSGQETQYF; cdr3_nt: TGTGCCAGTAGTCCCTGGGCGACTAGCGGCCAAGAGACCCAGTACTTC
d_call: TRBD1; clone_size: NA; j_call: TRBJ1-1; v_call: TRBV7-9; cdr3_aa: CASTRQGLTEAFF; cdr3_nt: TGTGCCAGCACCCGACAGGGATTGACTGAAGCTTTCTTT
d_call: NA; clone_size: few; j_call: TRBJ2-3; v_call: TRBV6-1; cdr3_aa: CASSEGSGGQDTQYF; cdr3_nt: TGTGCCAGCAGTGAAGGCTCAGGGGGGCAAGATACGCAGTATTTT
d_call: NA; clone_size: NA; j_call: TRBJ1-3; v_call: TRBV12-3/TRBV12-4; cdr3_aa: CASSRLSGNTIYF; cdr3_nt: TGTGCCAGCAGCCGACTCTCTGGAAACACCATATATTTT
d_call: TRBD2; clone_size: NA; j_call: TRBJ2-7; v_call: TRBV6-5; cdr3_aa: CASSYSSLAGTYEQYF; cdr3_nt: TGTGCCAGCAGTTACTCCTCGCTAGCGGGGACGTACGAGCAGTACTTC
d_call: NA; clone_size: NA; j_call: TRBJ2-7; v_call: TRBV18; cdr3_aa: CASSLLEEQYF; cdr3_nt: TGTGCCAGCTCCCTGCTTGAGGAGCAGTACTTC
d_call: NA; clone_size: NA; j_call: TRBJ2-1; v_call: TRBV11-2; cdr3_aa: CASSPLQGSYNEQFF; cdr3_nt: TGTGCCAGCAGCCCGTTACAGGGCTCCTACAATGAGCAGTTCTTC
d_call: NA; clone_size: NA; j_call: TRBJ2-2; v_call: TRBV7-9; cdr3_aa: CASSLEWLVSTGELFF; cdr3_nt: TGTGCCAGCAGCTTAGAATGGCTAGTAAGCACCGGGGAGCTGTTTTTT
d_call: TRBD1; clone_size: NA; j_call: TRBJ2-2; v_call: TRBV7-6; cdr3_aa: CASSLRQGAGGELFF; cdr3_nt: TGTGCCAGCAGTTTGAGACAGGGGGCCGGCGGGGAGCTGTTTTTT